Each of the 19 T cell receptor beta chains below was sequenced from the same sample in a study of beta chain features in type 1 diabetes. Since all of the isolated RNA was reverse transcribed, expressed TCRB transcripts were what got sequenced. Method: immunoSEQ multiplex PCR; TCRdb's copy keeps in-frame clones and lacks some. The table records 860,000 or so clones, roughly 15% of them present only once. The material sequenced was naive CD4+ T cells from blood. Every receptor here comes from a woman aged 18-29 years in good health.

This clone was counted between two and nine times. The chain employs TRBV27 and TRBJ2-1; 10 bases are a match to TRBD2. CDR3 length equals 16 residues. CDR1 is MNHEY and CDR2 is SMNVEV in the germline V gene (reference sequence). Germline trimming cut 6 bases from V and 7 bases from J; bases unmatched to any gene: 12. The CDR3 here is CASSLQSGRALNEQFF. CDR3 in DNA: TGTGCCAGCAGCTTACAAAGCGGGAGGGCCTTAAATGAGCAGTTCTTC.

The chain employs TRBV7-9 and TRBJ1-1; 7 bases fit TRBD1. Germline V gives CDR1 SEHNR, CDR2 FQNEAQ (reference sequence). This CDR3 contains 15 residues. The trim removed 5 bases at V and 8 bases at J, leaving 14 bases unmatched. The CDR3 here is CASSPRGRQGLEAFF. The CDR3 DNA follows: TGTGCCAGCAGCCCACGGGGTAGACAGGGATTGGAAGCTTTCTTT.

The CDR3 DNA is TGTGCCAGCAGTGGGTGGGCGGGAGCCTACGAGCAGTACTTC. It encodes CASSGWAGAYEQYF. The chain carries TRBV28 and TRBJ2-7; 7 bases match TRBD2. The CDR3 has 14 amino acids. Per the germline V gene, CDR1 is MDHEN and CDR2 is SYDVKM. V dropped 5 bases and J dropped 2; count of bases not matched to a gene: 6.

The chain couples TRBV7-9 to TRBJ2-7; D is uncertain. Germline V lookup: CDR1 SEHNR, CDR2 FQNEAQ (reference sequence). Trimming removed 2 bases at V and 3 bases at J, with 14 bases between. The CDR3 runs 15 residues. The chain's CDR3 is CASSLLEKFSYEQYF. The CDR3 DNA reads TGTGCCAGCAGCTTATTGGAGAAGTTCAGCTACGAGCAGTACTTC.

The chain links TRBV7-9 to TRBJ2-3, with TRBD2 matching over 9 bases. The CDR3 is 15 amino acids. J was trimmed by 3 bases and V by 1 base; bases with no gene match: 2. Looked up from germline, CDR1 is SEHNR and CDR2 is FQNEAQ (reference sequence). The DNA for the CDR3 is TGTGCCAGCAGCTTAGGCGGGAGGGAGACAGATACGCAGTATTTT. Residues: CASSLGGRETDTQYF.

The genes are TRBV11-2 and TRBJ2-3; D assignment may be TRBD1 or TRBD2 (5 bases each). CDR1 is SGHAT and CDR2 is FQNNGV in the germline V gene. Trimming took off 4 bases at V and 2 bases at J, with 13 bases between the two ends. The CDR3 covers 15 residues. CDR3 sequence reads: CASSSRTGTTDTQYF. Written as DNA, the CDR3 is TGTGCCAGCAGCTCTAGGACTGGGACCACAGATACGCAGTATTTT.

J is TRBJ2-7 and V is TRBV18; D unresolved. From germline, CDR1 is KGHSH and CDR2 LQKENI. There are 14 residues in the CDR3. Trimming removed 5 bases at V and 4 bases at J, with 15 bases between. The CDR3 sequence: CASSNSGFAYEQYF. The CDR3, as DNA: TGTGCCAGCTCAAATTCTGGGTTCGCGTACGAGCAGTACTTC. Full variable domain (outside the CDR3, taken from reference TRBV18 and TRBJ2-7): NAGVMQNPRHLVRRRGQEARLRCSPMKGHSHVYWYRQLPEEGLKFMVYLQKENIIDESGMPKERFSAEFPKEGPSILRIQQVVRGDSAAYFCASSNSGFAYEQYFGPGTRLTVT.

The rearrangement joins TRBV6-5 to TRBJ2-5, with a weak D call TRBD1 (5 bases). The length of the CDR3 is 14 residues. Trimming took off 7 bases at V and 5 bases at J, with 17 bases between the two ends. Germline CDR1 and CDR2: MNHEY and SVGAGI. In nucleotides, the CDR3 is TGTGCCAGCAACTCAAGGGGAAGGAGCGAGACCCAGTACTTC. Its protein is CASNSRGRSETQYF.

The chain couples TRBV10-3 to TRBJ2-1; 14 nucleotides agree with TRBD2. This CDR3 has 19 residues. Germline V CDR1 and CDR2: ENHRY, SYGVKD. J gave up 4 bases and V 2 bases, and 10 bases lay outside the gene matches. The CDR3 protein is CAISEGTSGSRNPYNEQFF. The CDR3 DNA reads as TGTGCCATCAGTGAGGGGACTAGCGGGAGCCGTAACCCATACAATGAGCAGTTCTTC.

The chain is built from TRBV4-3 and TRBJ2-5, with 9 bases identical to TRBD2. The germline V gene encodes CDR1 LGHNA and CDR2 YSLEER. With 0 bases clipped from V and 4 bases from J, the junction kept 9 bases outside the gene matches. The CDR3 has 17 residues. The CDR3 region is CASSQDRRAGGLETQYF. CDR3 sequence (DNA): TGCGCCAGCAGCCAAGATCGGAGAGCGGGAGGCTTAGAGACCCAGTACTTC.

This clone has more than one count but fewer than ten. This chain links TRBV7-9 with TRBJ2-2; 10 bases are a match to TRBD2. The germline gives CDR1 SEHNR, CDR2 FQNEAQ (reference sequence). The J segment lost 8 bases and the V segment lost 0 bases, leaving 3 bases of the junction unmatched. This CDR3 comprises 15 residues. The CDR3 reads CASSLAGLASGELFF. The CDR3 DNA reads TGTGCCAGCAGCTTAGCGGGACTAGCGTCAGGGGAGCTGTTTTTT. Combining the CDR3 with reference TRBV7-9 and TRBJ2-2 gives the whole variable domain DTGVSQNPRHKITKRGQNVTFRCDPISEHNRLYWYRQTLGQGPEFLTYFQNEAQLEKSRLLSDRFSAERPKGSFSTLEIQRTEQGDSAMYLCASSLAGLASGELFFGEGSRLTVL.

The rearrangement links TRBV2 to TRBJ1-5; tentative D call: TRBD1 (6 bases). Between the trimmed V and J ends, which lost 4 bases and 5 bases, there was a span of 12 bases. Looked up from germline, CDR1 is SNHLY and CDR2 is FYNNEI. The CDR3 totals 14 residues. The chain's CDR3 is CASSVLGADQPQHF. CDR3 nucleotide sequence: TGTGCCAGCAGTGTTCTGGGGGCGGATCAGCCCCAGCATTTT.

The chain employs TRBV9 and TRBJ2-1; D remains ambiguous. CDR1 SGDLS and CDR2 YYNGEE come from the germline V gene. V lost 0 bases, J lost 1 base, and 11 bases lay in between. The CDR3 consists of 16 residues. The CDR3 DNA reads as TGTGCCAGCAGCGTAGACTACCCGGATTCCTACAATGAGCAGTTCTTC. Its translation: CASSVDYPDSYNEQFF.

The chain is built from TRBV19 and TRBJ1-5; D not resolved. Germline V CDR1 and CDR2: LNHDA, SQIVND (reference sequence). The CDR3 runs 14 residues. The V end was cut by 7 bases, the J end by 3 bases, with 13 bases between. CDR3 coding DNA: TGTGCCAGTACCCCTCTTGGGGACAATCAGCCCCAGCATTTT. This gives the protein CASTPLGDNQPQHF.

This clone was counted between two and nine times. The rearrangement links TRBV7-2 to TRBJ2-3; TRBD1 agrees at 10 bases. Per germline, CDR1 SGHTA and CDR2 FQGNSA. This CDR3 region has 16 residues. V shed 3 bases, J shed 6 bases, and the junction held 9 bases outside the gene matches. The CDR3 here is CASSLTKDRGIDTQYF. CDR3 nucleotide sequence: TGTGCCAGCAGCTTGACCAAGGACAGGGGGATTGATACGCAGTATTTT.

This chain uses TRBV7-9 with TRBJ2-5; D gene uncertain. The CDR3 covers 14 residues. The germline V gene has CDR1 SEHNR and CDR2 FQNEAQ (reference sequence). The V gene lost 6 bases and the J gene lost 2 bases, with 13 bases spanning the gap. CDR3: CASRSVLGQETQYF. CDR3 nucleotides: TGTGCCAGCAGGTCGGTCCTCGGGCAAGAGACCCAGTACTTC.

This clone came up a few times. The V gene is TRBV19, the J gene TRBJ2-4; D is unclear. The CDR3 extends over 15 amino acids. V was cut by 6 bases and J by 0 bases, with 12 bases left in between. From germline, CDR1 is LNHDA and CDR2 SQIVND (reference sequence). In DNA, the CDR3 is TGTGCCAGTAGCCCCTGGCGTCTAGCCAAAAACATTCAGTACTTC. Its translation is CASSPWRLAKNIQYF.

V usage is TRBV28 and J usage is TRBJ2-1; 8 bases map to TRBD2. Germline V gene lookup returns CDR1 MDHEN and CDR2 SYDVKM. With V trimmed by 2 bases and J by 0 bases, 12 bases remained unmatched. This CDR3 spans 19 amino acids. For the CDR3, the DNA is TGTGCCAGCAGTTTAAGGCTAGCGGGCTATATCAGCTCCTACAATGAGCAGTTCTTC. Translation: CASSLRLAGYISSYNEQFF.

This chain uses TRBV7-3 with TRBJ2-1; 10 bases match TRBD2. CDR3 length: 15 residues. V lost 5 bases to trimming and J lost 6 bases; unmatched junction nucleotides: 7. From germline, CDR1 is SGHTA and CDR2 FQGTGA. CDR3 in amino acids: CASSQSGRAVNEQFF. Here the CDR3 DNA reads TGTGCCAGCAGCCAAAGCGGGAGGGCCGTCAATGAGCAGTTCTTC.